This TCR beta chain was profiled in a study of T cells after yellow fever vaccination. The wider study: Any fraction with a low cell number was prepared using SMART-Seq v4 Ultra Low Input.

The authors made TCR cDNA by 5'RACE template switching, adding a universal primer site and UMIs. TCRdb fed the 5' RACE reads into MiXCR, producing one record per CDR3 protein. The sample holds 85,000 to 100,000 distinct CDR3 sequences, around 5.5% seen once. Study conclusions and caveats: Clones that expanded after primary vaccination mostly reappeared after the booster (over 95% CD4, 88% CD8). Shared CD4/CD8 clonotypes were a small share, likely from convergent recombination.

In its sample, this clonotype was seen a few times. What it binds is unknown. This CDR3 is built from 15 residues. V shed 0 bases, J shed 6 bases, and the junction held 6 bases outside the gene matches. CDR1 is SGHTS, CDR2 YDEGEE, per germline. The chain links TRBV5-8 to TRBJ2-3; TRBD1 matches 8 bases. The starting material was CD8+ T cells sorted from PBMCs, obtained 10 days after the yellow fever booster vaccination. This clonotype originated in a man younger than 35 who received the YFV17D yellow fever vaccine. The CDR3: CASSLGRGPRDTQYF. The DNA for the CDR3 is TGTGCCAGCAGCTTGGGCAGGGGGCCGCGGGATACGCAGTATTTT.